This T cell receptor beta chain was sequenced in a study of T cells after yellow fever vaccination. General observations from the study: Weaker overall, the secondary response nonetheless peaked faster (day 5 versus 15). Some clonotypes, a small share, were shared between CD4 and CD8 compartments. Reappearance after the booster was observed for most primary-vaccination clones (roughly 95% CD4, more than 70% CD8). The presence of abundant clonotypes contaminating from the bulk population was possible in FACS-sorted repertoires.

The CDR3 length is 13 residues. Between the trimmed V and J ends, which lost 6 bases and 5 bases, there was a span of 16 bases. Germline values: CDR1 SQVTM, CDR2 ANQGSEA. TCRdb called the 5' RACE reads again in MiXCR, with one record for every CDR3 protein. The repertoire has 300,000 to 400,000 distinct CDR3 sequences, 8.1% of them found once; the top ten carry about 16%. Worth noting for this clonotype: The antigen remains undetermined.

Specimen: PBMCs, collected approximately 47 days after the first yellow fever vaccination. J is TRBJ1-2 and V is TRBV29-1; D uncertain. This TCR came from a man younger than 30 who received the YFV17D yellow fever vaccine. The CDR3 is CSVRTRTEYGYTF. CDR3 nucleotide sequence: TGCAGCGTCCGTACTAGGACCGAGTATGGCTACACCTTC. Full variable domain (outside the CDR3, taken from reference TRBV29-1 and TRBJ1-2): SAVISQKPSRDICQRGTSLTIQCQVDSQVTMMFWYRQQPGQSLTLIATANQGSEATYESGFVIDKFPISRPNLTFSTLTVSNMSPEDSSIYLCSVRTRTEYGYTFGSGTRLTVV.